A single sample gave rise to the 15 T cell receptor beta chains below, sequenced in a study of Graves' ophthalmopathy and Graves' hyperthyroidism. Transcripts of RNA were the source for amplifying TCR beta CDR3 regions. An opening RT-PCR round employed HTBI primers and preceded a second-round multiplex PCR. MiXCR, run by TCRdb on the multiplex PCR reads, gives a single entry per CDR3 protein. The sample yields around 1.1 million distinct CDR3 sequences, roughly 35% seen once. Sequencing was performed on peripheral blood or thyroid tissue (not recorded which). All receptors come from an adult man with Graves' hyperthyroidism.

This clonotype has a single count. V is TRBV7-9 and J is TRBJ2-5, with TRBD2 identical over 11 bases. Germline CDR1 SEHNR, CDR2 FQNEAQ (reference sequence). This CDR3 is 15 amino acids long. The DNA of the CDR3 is TGTGCTCCCATCTTAACTAGCGGGGGCGGAGAGACCCAGTACTTC. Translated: CAPILTSGGGETQYF.

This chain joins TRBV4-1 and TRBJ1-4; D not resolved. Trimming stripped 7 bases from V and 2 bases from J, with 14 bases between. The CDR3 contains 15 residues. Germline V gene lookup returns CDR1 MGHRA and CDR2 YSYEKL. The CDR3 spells CASNSWGTTNEKLFF. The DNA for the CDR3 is TGCGCCAGCAACTCCTGGGGAACGACTAATGAAAAACTGTTTTTT.

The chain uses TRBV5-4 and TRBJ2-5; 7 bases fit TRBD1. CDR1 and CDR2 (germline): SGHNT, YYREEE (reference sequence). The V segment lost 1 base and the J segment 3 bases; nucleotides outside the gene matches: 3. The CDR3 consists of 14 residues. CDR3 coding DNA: TGTGCCAGCAGCTTGCCAGGGACAGAAGAGACCCAGTACTTC. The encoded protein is CASSLPGTEETQYF. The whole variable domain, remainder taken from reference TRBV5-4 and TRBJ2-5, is ETGVTQSPTHLIKTRGQQVTLRCSSQSGHNTVSWYQQALGQGPQFIFQYYREEENGRGNFPPRFSGLQFPNYSSELNVNALELDDSALYLCASSLPGTEETQYFGPGTRLLVL.

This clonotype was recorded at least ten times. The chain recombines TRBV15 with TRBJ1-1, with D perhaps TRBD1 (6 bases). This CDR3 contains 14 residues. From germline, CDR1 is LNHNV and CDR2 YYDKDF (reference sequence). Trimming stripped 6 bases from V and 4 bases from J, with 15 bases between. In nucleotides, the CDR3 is TGTGCCACCAGACAACAGGGTTATGTCACTGAAGCTTTCTTT. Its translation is CATRQQGYVTEAFF.

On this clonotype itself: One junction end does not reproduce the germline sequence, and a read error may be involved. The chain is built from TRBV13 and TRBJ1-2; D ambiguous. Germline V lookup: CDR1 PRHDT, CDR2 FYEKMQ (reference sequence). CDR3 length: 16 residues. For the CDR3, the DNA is TGCGCCAGCAGCTTGGTAGTCGGCAGCGAAAACTATGGCTACACCTTC. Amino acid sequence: CASSLVVGSENYGYTF.

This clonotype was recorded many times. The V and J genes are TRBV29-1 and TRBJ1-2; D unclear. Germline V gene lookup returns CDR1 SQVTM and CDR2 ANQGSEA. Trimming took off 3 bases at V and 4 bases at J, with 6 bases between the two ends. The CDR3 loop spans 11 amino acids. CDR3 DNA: TGCAGCGTTGACATCCCCTATGGCTACACCTTC. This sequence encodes CSVDIPYGYTF. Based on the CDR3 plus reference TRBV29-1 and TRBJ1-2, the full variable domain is SAVISQKPSRDICQRGTSLTIQCQVDSQVTMMFWYRQQPGQSLTLIATANQGSEATYESGFVIDKFPISRPNLTFSTLTVSNMSPEDSSIYLCSVDIPYGYTFGSGTRLTVV.

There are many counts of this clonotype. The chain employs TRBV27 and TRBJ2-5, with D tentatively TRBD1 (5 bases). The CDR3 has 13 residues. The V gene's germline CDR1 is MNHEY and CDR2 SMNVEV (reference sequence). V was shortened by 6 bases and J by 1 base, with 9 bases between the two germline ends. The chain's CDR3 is CASRPDSQETQYF. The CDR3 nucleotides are TGTGCCAGCAGACCCGACAGCCAAGAGACCCAGTACTTC.

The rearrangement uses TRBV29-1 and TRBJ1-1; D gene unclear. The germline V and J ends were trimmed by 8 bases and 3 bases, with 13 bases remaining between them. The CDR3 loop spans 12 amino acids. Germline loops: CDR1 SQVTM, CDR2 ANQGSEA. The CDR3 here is CSLATADTEAFF. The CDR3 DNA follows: TGCAGCTTGGCGACGGCTGACACTGAAGCTTTCTTT.

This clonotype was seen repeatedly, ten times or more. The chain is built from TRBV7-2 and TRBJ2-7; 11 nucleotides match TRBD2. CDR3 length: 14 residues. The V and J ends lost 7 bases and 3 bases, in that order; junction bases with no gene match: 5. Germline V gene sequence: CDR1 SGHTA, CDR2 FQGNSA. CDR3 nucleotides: TGTGCCAGCAAACCGGGACTAGCGGTCTACGAGCAGTACTTC. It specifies CASKPGLAVYEQYF.

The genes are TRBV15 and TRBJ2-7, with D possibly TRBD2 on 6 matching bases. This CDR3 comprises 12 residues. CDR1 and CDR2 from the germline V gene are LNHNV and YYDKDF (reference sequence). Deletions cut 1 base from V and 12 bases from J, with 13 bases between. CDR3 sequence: CATSRGEAIPYF. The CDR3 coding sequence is TGTGCCACCAGCAGAGGGGAGGCCATTCCGTACTTC.

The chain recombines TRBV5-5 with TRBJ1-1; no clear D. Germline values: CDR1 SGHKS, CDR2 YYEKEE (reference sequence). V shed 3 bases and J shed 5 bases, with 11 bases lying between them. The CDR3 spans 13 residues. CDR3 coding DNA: TGTGCCAGCAGCTCCCAGGTTAAGACTGAAGCTTTCTTT. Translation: CASSSQVKTEAFF.

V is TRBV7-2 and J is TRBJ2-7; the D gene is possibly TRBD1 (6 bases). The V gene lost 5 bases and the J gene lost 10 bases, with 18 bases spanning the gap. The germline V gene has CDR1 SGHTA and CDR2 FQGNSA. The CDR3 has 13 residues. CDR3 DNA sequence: TGTGCCAGCAGCCTGGGGGCGGGTGCCGATCAGTACTTC. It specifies CASSLGAGADQYF.

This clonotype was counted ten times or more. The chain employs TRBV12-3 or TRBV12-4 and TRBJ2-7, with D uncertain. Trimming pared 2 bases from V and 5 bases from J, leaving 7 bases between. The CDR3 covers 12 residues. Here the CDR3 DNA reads TGTGCCAGCAGTTTATCACCTCACGAGCAGTACTTC. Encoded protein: CASSLSPHEQYF.

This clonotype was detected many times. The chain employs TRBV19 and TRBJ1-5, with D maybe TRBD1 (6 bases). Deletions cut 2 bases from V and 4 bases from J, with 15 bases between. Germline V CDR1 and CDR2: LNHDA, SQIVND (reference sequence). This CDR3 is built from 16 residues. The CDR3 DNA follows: TGTGCCAGTAGTATAAGGGTTGCCAGGGGTAATCAGCCCCAGCATTTT. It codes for CASSIRVARGNQPQHF.

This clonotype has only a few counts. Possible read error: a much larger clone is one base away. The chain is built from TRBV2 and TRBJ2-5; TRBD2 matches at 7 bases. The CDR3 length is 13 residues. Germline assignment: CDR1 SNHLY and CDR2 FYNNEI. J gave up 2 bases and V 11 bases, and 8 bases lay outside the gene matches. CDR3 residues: CAGRGGQQETQYF. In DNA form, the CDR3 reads TGTGCCGGCCGCGGGGGTCAACAAGAGACCCAGTACTTC.